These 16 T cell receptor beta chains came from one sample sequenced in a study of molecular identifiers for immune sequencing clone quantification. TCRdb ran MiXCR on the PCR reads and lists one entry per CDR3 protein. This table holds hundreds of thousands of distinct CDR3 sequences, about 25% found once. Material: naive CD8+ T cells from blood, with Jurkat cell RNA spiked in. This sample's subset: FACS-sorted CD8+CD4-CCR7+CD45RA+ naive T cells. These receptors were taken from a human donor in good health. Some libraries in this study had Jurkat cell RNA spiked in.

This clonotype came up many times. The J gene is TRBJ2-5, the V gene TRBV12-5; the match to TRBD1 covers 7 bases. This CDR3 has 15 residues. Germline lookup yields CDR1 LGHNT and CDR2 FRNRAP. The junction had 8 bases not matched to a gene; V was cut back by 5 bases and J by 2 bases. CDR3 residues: CASGTQDRVQETQYF. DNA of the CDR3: TGTGCTAGTGGTACTCAAGACAGGGTACAAGAGACCCAGTACTTC. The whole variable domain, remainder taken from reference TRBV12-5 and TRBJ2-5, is DARVTQTPRHKVTEMGQEVTMRCQPILGHNTVFWYRQTMMQGLELLAYFRNRAPLDDSGMPKDRFSAEMPDATLATLKIQPSEPRDSAVYFCASGTQDRVQETQYFGPGTRLLVL.

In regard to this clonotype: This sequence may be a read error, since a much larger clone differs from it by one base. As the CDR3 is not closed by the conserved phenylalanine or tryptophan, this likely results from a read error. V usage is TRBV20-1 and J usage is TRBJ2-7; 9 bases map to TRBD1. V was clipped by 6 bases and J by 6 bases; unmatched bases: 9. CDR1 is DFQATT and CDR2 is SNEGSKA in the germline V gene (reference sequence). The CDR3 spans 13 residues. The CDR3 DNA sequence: TGCAGTGCCCGACAGGGGGGCTTCTTCGAGCAGTACTCC. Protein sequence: CSARQGGFFEQYS.

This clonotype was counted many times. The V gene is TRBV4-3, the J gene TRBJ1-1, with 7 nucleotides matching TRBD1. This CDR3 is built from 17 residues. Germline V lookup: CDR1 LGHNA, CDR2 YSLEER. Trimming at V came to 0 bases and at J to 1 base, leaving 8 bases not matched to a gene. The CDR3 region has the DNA TGCGCCAGCAGCCAAGATCGGCTGGGACAGACGAACACTGAAGCTTTCTTT. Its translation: CASSQDRLGQTNTEAFF.

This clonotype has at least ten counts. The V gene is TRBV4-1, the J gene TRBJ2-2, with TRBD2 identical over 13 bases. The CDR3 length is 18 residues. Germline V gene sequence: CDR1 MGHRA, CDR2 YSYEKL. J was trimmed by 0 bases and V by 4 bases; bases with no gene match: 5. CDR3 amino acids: CASSPGLAGATNTGELFF. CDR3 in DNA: TGCGCCAGCAGCCCAGGACTAGCGGGGGCGACGAACACCGGGGAGCTGTTTTTT.

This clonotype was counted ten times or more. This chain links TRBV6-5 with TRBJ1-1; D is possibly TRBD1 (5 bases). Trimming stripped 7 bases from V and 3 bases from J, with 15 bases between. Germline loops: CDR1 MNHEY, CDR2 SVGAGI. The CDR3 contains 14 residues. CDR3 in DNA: TGTGCCAGCATACCGGCAGGGATGTACACTGAAGCTTTCTTT. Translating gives CASIPAGMYTEAFF.

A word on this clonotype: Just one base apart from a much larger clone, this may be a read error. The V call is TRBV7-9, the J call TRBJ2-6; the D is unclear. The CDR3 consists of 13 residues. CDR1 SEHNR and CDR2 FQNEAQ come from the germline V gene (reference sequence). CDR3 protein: CASSPPKANALTF. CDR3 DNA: TGTGCCAGCAGCCCACCCAAGGCCAACGCCCTGACTTTC.

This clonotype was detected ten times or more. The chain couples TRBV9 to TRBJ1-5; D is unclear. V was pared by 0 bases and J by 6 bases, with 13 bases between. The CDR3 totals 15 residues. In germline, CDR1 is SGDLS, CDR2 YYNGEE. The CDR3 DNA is TGTGCCAGCAGCGTAGGGGCCGGGGAAACTCAGCCCCAGCATTTT. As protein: CASSVGAGETQPQHF.

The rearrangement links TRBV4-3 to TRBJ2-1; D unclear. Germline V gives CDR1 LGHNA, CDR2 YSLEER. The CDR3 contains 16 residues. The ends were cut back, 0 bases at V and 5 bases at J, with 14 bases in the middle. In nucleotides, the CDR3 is TGCGCCAGCAGCCAAGATGTCCCTCCGTTTGACAATGAGCAGTTCTTC. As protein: CASSQDVPPFDNEQFF.

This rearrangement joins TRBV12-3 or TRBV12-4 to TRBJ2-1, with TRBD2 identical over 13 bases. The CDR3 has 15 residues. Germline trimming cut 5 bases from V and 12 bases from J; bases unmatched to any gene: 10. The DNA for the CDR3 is TGTGCCAGCAGTCCACTAGCGGGGGGGCCGGCCGGGCAGTTCTTC. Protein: CASSPLAGGPAGQFF.

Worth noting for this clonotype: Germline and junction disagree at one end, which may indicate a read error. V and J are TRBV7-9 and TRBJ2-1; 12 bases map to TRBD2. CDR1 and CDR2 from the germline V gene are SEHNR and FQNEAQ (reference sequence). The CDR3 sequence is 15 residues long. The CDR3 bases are TGTGTCAGCAGCTTCAGACTAGCGGGAGAGGGTGAGCAGTTCTTC. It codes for CVSSFRLAGEGEQFF.

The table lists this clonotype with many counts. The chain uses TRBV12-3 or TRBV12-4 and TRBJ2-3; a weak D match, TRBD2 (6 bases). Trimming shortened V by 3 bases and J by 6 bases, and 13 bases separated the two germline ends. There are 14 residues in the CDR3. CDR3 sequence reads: CASSFDGGVDTQYF. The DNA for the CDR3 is TGTGCCAGCAGTTTTGACGGGGGAGTGGATACGCAGTATTTT.

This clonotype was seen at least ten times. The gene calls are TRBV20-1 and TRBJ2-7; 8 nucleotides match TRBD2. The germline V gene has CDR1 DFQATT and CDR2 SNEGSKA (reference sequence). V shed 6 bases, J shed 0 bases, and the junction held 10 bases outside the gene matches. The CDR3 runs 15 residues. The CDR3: CSAMSSGVSSYEQYF. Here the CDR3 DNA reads TGCAGTGCGATGAGTAGCGGGGTCTCCTCCTACGAGCAGTACTTC.

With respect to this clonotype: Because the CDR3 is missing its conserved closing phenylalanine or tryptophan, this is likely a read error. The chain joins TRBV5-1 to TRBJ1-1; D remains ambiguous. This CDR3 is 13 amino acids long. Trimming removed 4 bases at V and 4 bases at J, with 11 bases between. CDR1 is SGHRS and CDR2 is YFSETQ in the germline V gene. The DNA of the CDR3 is TGCGCCAGCAGCAACTCCGGTGGCACTGAAGCTTTCCTT. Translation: CASSNSGGTEAFL.

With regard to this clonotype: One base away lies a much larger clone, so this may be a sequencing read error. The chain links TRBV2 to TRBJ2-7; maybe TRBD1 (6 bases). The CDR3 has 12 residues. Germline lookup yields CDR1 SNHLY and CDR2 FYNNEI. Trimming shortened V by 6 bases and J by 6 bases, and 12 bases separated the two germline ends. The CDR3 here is CASRDRVCEQYF. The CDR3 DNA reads TGTGCCAGCAGGGACAGAGTCTGCGAGCAGTACTTC.

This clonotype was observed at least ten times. CDR3 loop: CSVERGLNTEAFF. CDR3 nucleotides: TGCAGCGTTGAGCGGGGATTGAACACTGAAGCTTTCTTT. The chain carries TRBV29-1 and TRBJ1-1; D remains ambiguous. The CDR3 runs 13 residues. Trimming left V 3 bases short and J 0 bases short, with 8 bases between. Germline V CDR1 and CDR2: SQVTM, ANQGSEA.

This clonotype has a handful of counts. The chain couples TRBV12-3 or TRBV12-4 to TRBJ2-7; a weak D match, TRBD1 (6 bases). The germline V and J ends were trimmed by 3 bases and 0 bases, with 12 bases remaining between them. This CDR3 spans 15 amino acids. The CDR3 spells CASSFGDIGSYEQYF. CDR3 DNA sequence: TGTGCCAGCAGTTTCGGGGACATCGGCTCCTACGAGCAGTACTTC.